This TCR beta chain came from a study of blood T cell repertoires in COVID-19. Background on the study: Sites across the United States, Italy and Spain contributed samples from acute and convalescent COVID-19. T cells, B-cell-depleted T cells, or PBMCs supplied cDNA or gDNA.

As originally analysed: Nucleated cell number was recorded as an estimate derived from reference gene primer amplification. The data were produced by immunoSEQ multiplex PCR, yet TCRdb's version contains in-frame clones alone and is incomplete. That table gives V, J and clone size, and the DNA gave D and trimming. This table holds some 210,000 clones, approximately 84% found once. The CDR3 totals 15 residues. The V gene's germline CDR1 is MDHEN and CDR2 SYDVKM. V lost 8 bases to trimming and J lost 6 bases, with 20 bases between them. The specimen was peripheral blood. The chain joins TRBV28 to TRBJ2-1; D perhaps matches TRBD2 (6 bases). The clonotype was recovered from a woman in her seventies with active or convalescent COVID-19. The CDR3 DNA follows: TGTGCCAGCCATACTACCCGGGAGACGTTCAATGAGCAGTTCTTC. This gives the protein CASHTTRETFNEQFF.